Included here is one T cell receptor beta chain sequence, with context. Antigen unknown. Its ends do not fully match the called genes, so a read error is possible. A 5'RACE template-switching step, the method used to make TCR cDNA, added a universal primer site and UMIs. TCRdb reprocessed the 5' RACE reads with MiXCR, giving one entry per CDR3 protein. The sample has 250,000 or so distinct CDR3 sequences, 6.9% seen once. The sample comes from a study of T cells after yellow fever vaccination. Study-wide results and caveats: Primary-vaccination clones mostly resurfaced post-booster (nearly 97% CD4, roughly 87% CD8). Abundant clonotypes from the bulk population could have been carried over as contaminants into FACS-sorted repertoires. Weaker overall was a secondary response that nonetheless peaked faster, on day 5 versus 15.

The sequence came from a man aged 25 to 40 who received the YFV17D yellow fever vaccine. Sequenced material: CD4+ T cells sorted from PBMCs, taken 15 days after the yellow fever booster vaccination.

CDR3 loop: CGVGLAGEQFF. CDR3 DNA sequence: TGCGGCGTCGGACTAGCTGGAGAGCAGTTCTTC. This sequence joins TRBV29-1 and TRBJ2-1; 8 positions match TRBD2. Germline assignment: CDR1 SQVTM and CDR2 ANQGSEA. The CDR3 totals 11 residues.